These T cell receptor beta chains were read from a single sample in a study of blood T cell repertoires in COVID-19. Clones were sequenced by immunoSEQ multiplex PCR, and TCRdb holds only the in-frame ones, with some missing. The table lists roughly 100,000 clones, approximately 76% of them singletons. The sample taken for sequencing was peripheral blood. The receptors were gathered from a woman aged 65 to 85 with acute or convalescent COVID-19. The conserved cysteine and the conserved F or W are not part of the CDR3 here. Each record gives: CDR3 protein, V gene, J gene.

cdr3_aa: ASSEFKDRRFRGYT; v_call: TRBV25-1; j_call: TRBJ1-2
cdr3_aa: ATSEACETQY; v_call: TRBV24-1; j_call: TRBJ2-5
cdr3_aa: ASPRDRSLEAF; v_call: TRBV6-5; j_call: TRBJ1-1
cdr3_aa: ASSPGTSGGQETQY; v_call: TRBV5-1; j_call: TRBJ2-5
cdr3_aa: ATRKYGGGAGEQF; v_call: TRBV27; j_call: TRBJ2-1
cdr3_aa: ASGQGASSYGYT; v_call: TRBV27; j_call: TRBJ1-2
cdr3_aa: ASSPRTGALSYEQY; v_call: TRBV7-2; j_call: TRBJ2-7
cdr3_aa: ASSEAGVGGRVAMAF; v_call: TRBV6-1; j_call: TRBJ1-1
cdr3_aa: AWSGRGGAHSPLH; v_call: TRBV30; j_call: TRBJ1-6
cdr3_aa: ASSLTTGARGGTEAF; v_call: TRBV28; j_call: TRBJ1-1
cdr3_aa: ASRGPGQANEKLF; v_call: TRBV5-1; j_call: TRBJ1-4
cdr3_aa: ASSQAALRGYT; v_call: TRBV14; j_call: TRBJ1-2
cdr3_aa: ATNRDSLYNEQF; v_call: TRBV5-1; j_call: TRBJ2-1
cdr3_aa: ASTLGDRGQGNEQF; v_call: TRBV7-9; j_call: TRBJ2-1
cdr3_aa: SVTQLAIDTQY; v_call: TRBV29-1; j_call: TRBJ2-3
cdr3_aa: ATNELATGPLS; v_call: TRBV7-6; j_call: TRBJ1-2
cdr3_aa: ASRPGLAGALEQF; v_call: TRBV19; j_call: TRBJ2-1
cdr3_aa: ASTSLRGYGYT; v_call: TRBV12-3/TRBV12-4; j_call: TRBJ1-2
cdr3_aa: ASRPPGQGVAKSEAF; v_call: TRBV27; j_call: TRBJ1-1
cdr3_aa: ASSSGGAYEKLF; v_call: TRBV11-2; j_call: TRBJ1-4
cdr3_aa: ASSQGAGAREQY; v_call: TRBV3-1/TRBV3-2; j_call: TRBJ2-7
cdr3_aa: ASSRDSSGNEKLF; v_call: TRBV4-2; j_call: TRBJ1-4
cdr3_aa: ASSPRAGAGAEAF; v_call: TRBV6-5; j_call: TRBJ1-1
cdr3_aa: ASSQNAGAAETQY; v_call: TRBV4-1; j_call: TRBJ2-5
cdr3_aa: ASSLVSATEAF; v_call: TRBV7-2; j_call: TRBJ1-1
cdr3_aa: ASSFQTSRDEQY; v_call: TRBV7-2; j_call: TRBJ2-7
cdr3_aa: ASSLGAGDGNQPQH; v_call: TRBV5-1; j_call: TRBJ1-5
cdr3_aa: ASSSRILAGGITGELF; v_call: TRBV5-6; j_call: TRBJ2-2
cdr3_aa: ATVPPGGHFGEAF; v_call: TRBV6-5; j_call: TRBJ1-1
cdr3_aa: ASLADTGPTDTQY; v_call: TRBV6-5; j_call: TRBJ2-3
cdr3_aa: ASSQLAPSSYNEQF; v_call: TRBV3-1/TRBV3-2; j_call: TRBJ2-1
cdr3_aa: ASSMGQDYRGYT; v_call: TRBV19; j_call: TRBJ1-2
cdr3_aa: ASSSTGGVDIQY; v_call: TRBV5-1; j_call: TRBJ2-4
cdr3_aa: ATSDRRTGGLGYT; v_call: TRBV24-1; j_call: TRBJ1-2
cdr3_aa: ASSLSLRPTATGANVLT; v_call: TRBV28; j_call: TRBJ2-6
cdr3_aa: ASSSTGKGSPLH; v_call: TRBV7-8; j_call: TRBJ1-6